This TCR beta chain was sequenced for a study of cytomegalovirus exposure and HLA in healthy donors. Study observations and caveats: Excluded were some V segments that proved indistinguishable, including TRBV6-2 and TRBV6-3.

The CDR3 is 13 amino acids. The germline CDR1 and CDR2 sequences are MNHEY and SMNVEV (reference sequence). Deletions cut 6 bases from V and 6 bases from J, with 15 bases between. This clone occurred a few times. What it recognizes is unknown. PCR primers comprised 60 Vbeta and 13 Jbeta primers. Repertoires were generated with immunoSEQ multiplex PCR, while TCRdb's copy carries only in-frame clones and drops some. The data show tens of thousands of clones, about 84% seen once. Sequencing input: PBMCs. The V call is TRBV27, the J call TRBJ2-7; D might be TRBD2 (5 bases). The receptor was isolated from a female donor in good health and CMV-seronegative. The CDR3 here is CASSPSFTLEQYF. As DNA, the CDR3 is TGTGCCAGCAGCCCTAGCTTTACCCTCGAGCAGTACTTC.